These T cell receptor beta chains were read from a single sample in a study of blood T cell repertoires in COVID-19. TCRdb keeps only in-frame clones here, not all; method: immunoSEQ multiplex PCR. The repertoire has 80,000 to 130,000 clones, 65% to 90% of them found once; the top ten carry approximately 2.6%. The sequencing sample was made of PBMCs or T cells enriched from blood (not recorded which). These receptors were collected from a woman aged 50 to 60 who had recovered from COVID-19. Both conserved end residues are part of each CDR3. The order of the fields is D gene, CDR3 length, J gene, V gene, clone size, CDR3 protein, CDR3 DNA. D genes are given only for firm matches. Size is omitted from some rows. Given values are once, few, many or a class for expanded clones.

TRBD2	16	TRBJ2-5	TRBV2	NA	CASSERSSGGQETQYF	TGTGCCAGCAGTGAACGGTCTAGCGGGGGTCAAGAGACCCAGTACTTC
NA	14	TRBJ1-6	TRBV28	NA	CATRVLTWDSPLHF	TGTGCCACGCGGGTACTTACCTGGGATTCACCCCTCCACTTT
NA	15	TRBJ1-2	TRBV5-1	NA	CASSLNGAGKGGYTF	TGCGCCAGCAGCTTGAATGGGGCCGGAAAGGGTGGCTACACCTTC
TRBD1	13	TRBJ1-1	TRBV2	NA	CASSLGQVTEAFF	TGTGCCAGCAGTCTGGGACAGGTCACTGAAGCTTTCTTT
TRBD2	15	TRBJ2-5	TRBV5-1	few	CASSPTTSDQETQYF	TGCGCCAGCAGCCCAACGACTAGCGACCAAGAGACCCAGTACTTC
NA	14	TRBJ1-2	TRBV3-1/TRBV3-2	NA	CASSQDPGPWGYTF	TGTGCCAGCAGCCAAGATCCAGGGCCCTGGGGCTACACCTTC
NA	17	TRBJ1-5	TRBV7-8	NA	CASSPGRGRTLNQPQHF	TGTGCCAGCAGCCCAGGGCGGGGGAGAACTCTCAATCAGCCCCAGCATTTT
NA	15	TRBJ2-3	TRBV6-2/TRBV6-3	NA	CASSYSRWGTDTQYF	TGTGCCAGCAGTTACTCCAGGTGGGGCACAGATACGCAGTATTTT
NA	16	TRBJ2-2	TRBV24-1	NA	CATSDSQNRNTGELFF	TGTGCCACCAGTGATTCCCAGAACAGAAACACCGGGGAGCTGTTTTTT
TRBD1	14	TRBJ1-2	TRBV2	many	CASSGGQGLHGYTF	TGTGCCAGCAGTGGGGGACAGGGACTTCATGGCTACACCTTC
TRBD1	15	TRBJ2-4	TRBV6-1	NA	CASSEVLGTGSPPYF	TGTGCCAGCAGTGAGGTTTTGGGGACAGGGAGCCCCCCGTACTTC
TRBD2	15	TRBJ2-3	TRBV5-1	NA	CASSLLGGVADTQYF	TGCGCCAGCAGCTTGCTGGGGGGGGTGGCAGATACGCAGTATTTT
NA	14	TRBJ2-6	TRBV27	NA	CASSSISGANVLTF	TGTGCCAGCAGTTCCATCTCTGGGGCCAACGTCCTGACTTTC
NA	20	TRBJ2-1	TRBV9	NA	CASSVAAEGRADGSYNEQFF	TGTGCCAGCAGCGTAGCGGCCGAGGGTCGGGCAGATGGGTCCTACAATGAGCAGTTCTTC
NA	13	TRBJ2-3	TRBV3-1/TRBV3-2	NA	CASSQPGTDTQYF	TGTGCCAGCAGCCAGCCGGGGACAGATACGCAGTATTTT
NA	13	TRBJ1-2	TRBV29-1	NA	CSVHREYNYGYTF	TGCAGCGTTCACAGGGAGTATAACTATGGCTACACCTTC
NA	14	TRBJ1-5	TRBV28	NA	CAAGRGVSNQPQHF	TGTGCCGCAGGGAGGGGGGTTAGCAATCAGCCCCAGCATTTT
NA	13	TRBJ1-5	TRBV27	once	CASGSDRDQPQHF	TGTGCCAGCGGGTCGGACAGAGATCAGCCCCAGCATTTT
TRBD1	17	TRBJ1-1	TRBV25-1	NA	CASSEYGTGDMNTEAFF	TGTGCCAGCAGTGAATATGGGACAGGGGACATGAACACTGAAGCTTTCTTT
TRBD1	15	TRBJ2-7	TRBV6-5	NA	CASSYSLTGEHEQYF	TGTGCCAGCAGTTACTCGTTGACAGGGGAGCACGAGCAGTACTTC
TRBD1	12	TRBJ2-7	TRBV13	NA	CASSNRGYEQYF	TGTGCCAGCAGCAACAGGGGTTACGAGCAGTACTTC
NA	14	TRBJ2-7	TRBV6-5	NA	CASSYPTKESEQYF	TGTGCCAGCAGTTACCCTACTAAGGAGTCCGAGCAGTACTTC
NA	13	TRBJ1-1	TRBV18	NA	CASSGVMNTEAFF	TGTGCCAGCTCCGGAGTCATGAACACTGAAGCTTTCTTT
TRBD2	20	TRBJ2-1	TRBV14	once	CASSQELGTSGTHPYNEQFF	TGTGCCAGCAGCCAAGAGTTGGGGACTAGCGGGACCCACCCTTACAATGAGCAGTTCTTC
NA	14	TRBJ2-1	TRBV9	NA	CASSPQPGWNEQFF	TGTGCCAGCAGCCCCCAGCCGGGTTGGAATGAGCAGTTCTTC
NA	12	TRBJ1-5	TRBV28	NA	CASSEQGQPQHF	TGTGCCAGCAGCGAACAGGGCCAGCCCCAGCATTTT
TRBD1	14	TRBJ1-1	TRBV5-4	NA	CASSLTGGGREAFF	TGTGCCAGCAGCTTAACAGGGGGCGGACGCGAAGCTTTCTTT
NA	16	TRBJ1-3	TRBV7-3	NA	CASSLSGGDSGNTIYF	TGTGCCAGCAGCTTGAGTGGAGGGGACTCTGGAAACACCATATATTTT
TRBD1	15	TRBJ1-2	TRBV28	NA	CASNRDRGLNYGYTF	TGTGCCAGCAACCGAGACAGGGGGTTGAACTATGGCTACACCTTC
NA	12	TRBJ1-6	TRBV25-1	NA	CASSESDSPLHF	TGTGCCAGCAGTGAGTCCGATTCACCCCTCCACTTT
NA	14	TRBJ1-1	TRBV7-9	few	CASSRGQRNTEAFF	TGTGCCAGCAGCCGGGGACAAAGGAATACTGAAGCTTTCTTT
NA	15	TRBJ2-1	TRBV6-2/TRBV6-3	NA	CASSSHGLSYNEQFF	TGTGCCAGCAGCTCACACGGACTTTCCTACAATGAGCAGTTCTTC
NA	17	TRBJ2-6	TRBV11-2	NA	CASSPPGHPSGANVLTF	TGTGCCAGCAGCCCGCCGGGACACCCCTCTGGGGCCAACGTCCTGACTTTC
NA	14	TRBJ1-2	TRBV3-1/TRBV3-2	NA	CASSLGGQVYGYTF	TGTGCCAGCAGTCTTGGGGGCCAAGTCTATGGCTACACCTTC
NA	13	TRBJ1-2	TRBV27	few	CASSLDWGRGYTF	TGTGCCAGCAGTTTAGATTGGGGGCGCGGCTACACCTTC
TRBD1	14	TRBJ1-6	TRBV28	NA	CASSGGQENSPLHF	TGTGCCAGCAGTGGGGGACAGGAAAATTCACCCCTCCACTTT
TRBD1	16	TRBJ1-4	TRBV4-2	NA	CASSQAAGQVQEKLFF	TGTGCCAGCAGCCAAGCCGCGGGACAGGTTCAAGAAAAACTGTTTTTT
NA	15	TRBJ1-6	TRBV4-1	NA	CASSQLEDIRSPLHF	TGCGCCAGCAGCCAATTAGAGGACATTCGTTCACCCCTCCACTTT
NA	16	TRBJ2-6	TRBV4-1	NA	CASSQLRVAGANVLTF	TGCGCCAGCAGCCAACTCAGGGTCGCTGGGGCCAACGTCCTGACTTTC
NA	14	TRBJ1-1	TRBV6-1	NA	CASSEQGLNTEAFF	TGTGCCAGCAGTGAGCAGGGATTGAACACTGAAGCTTTCTTT
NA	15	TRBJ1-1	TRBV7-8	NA	CASSPRDGENTEAFF	TGTGCCAGCAGCCCGCGGGACGGGGAGAACACTGAAGCTTTCTTT
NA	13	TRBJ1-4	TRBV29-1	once	CSVEDSSQGELFF	TGCAGCGTTGAAGATTCCTCGCAGGGCGAACTGTTTTTT
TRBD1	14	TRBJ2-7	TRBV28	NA	CASSSRQGTYEQYF	TGTGCCAGCAGTTCGAGACAGGGTACCTACGAGCAGTACTTC
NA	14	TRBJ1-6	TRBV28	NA	CASSPEAGPSPLHF	TGTGCCAGCAGCCCCGAGGCAGGGCCTTCACCCCTCCACTTT
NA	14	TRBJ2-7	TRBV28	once	CASSLWEGNYEQYF	TGTGCCAGCAGTTTATGGGAGGGGAACTACGAGCAGTACTTC
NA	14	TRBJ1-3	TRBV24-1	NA	CATSDRGAGNTIYF	TGTGCCACCAGTGACAGGGGTGCTGGAAACACCATATATTTT